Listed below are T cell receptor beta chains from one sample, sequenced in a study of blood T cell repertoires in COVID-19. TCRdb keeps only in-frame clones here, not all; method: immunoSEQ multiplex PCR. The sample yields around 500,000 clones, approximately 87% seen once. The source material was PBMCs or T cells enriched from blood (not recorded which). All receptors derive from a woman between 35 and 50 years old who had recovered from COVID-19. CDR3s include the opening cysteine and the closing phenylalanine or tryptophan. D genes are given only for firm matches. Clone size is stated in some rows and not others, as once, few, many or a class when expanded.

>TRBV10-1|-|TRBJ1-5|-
TGCGCCAGCAGTGAGGGGGTCCAGGGTAATCAGCCCCAGCATTTT
CASSEGVQGNQPQHF
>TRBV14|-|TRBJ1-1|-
TGTGCCAGCAGCCACTACCTCCCGGTGGCGGGCAACACTGAAGCTTTCTTT
CASSHYLPVAGNTEAFF
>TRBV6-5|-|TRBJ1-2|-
TGTGCCAGCAAAACAACGACAGTGAAAGACTATGGCTACACCTTC
CASKTTTVKDYGYTF
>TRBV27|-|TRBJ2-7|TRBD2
TGTGCCAGCAGCAGCGGGATCTACGAGCAGTACTTC
CASSSGIYEQYF
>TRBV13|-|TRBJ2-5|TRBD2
TGTGCCAGCAGCCATGGCGGGGGGCTTGAGGAGACCCAGTACTTC
CASSHGGGLEETQYF
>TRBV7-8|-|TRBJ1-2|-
TGTGCCAGCAGCTTAGGGGAGCTGGGAACATATGGCTACACCTTC
CASSLGELGTYGYTF
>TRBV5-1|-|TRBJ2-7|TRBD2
TGCGCCAGCAGCTCCCCCGGGACTAGCGGGCGAGGCCGCCTCTACGAGCAGTACTTC
CASSSPGTSGRGRLYEQYF
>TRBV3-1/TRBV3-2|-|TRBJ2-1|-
TGTGCCAGCAGCCAAGATTACGGTAGCGAGTACTACAATGAGCAGTTCTTC
CASSQDYGSEYYNEQFF
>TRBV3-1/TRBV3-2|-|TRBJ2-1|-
TGTGCCACCTCCCAAGCCCCCTACAATGAGCAGTTCTTC
CATSQAPYNEQFF
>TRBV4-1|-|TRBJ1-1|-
TGCGCCAGCAGCCAAGTAGCGGTACCTAAGATAAACACTGAAGCTTTCTTT
CASSQVAVPKINTEAFF
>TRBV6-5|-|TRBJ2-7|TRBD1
TGTGCCAGCAGTTCCTTCGGACAGGGGGCTCTCGAGCAGTACTTC
CASSSFGQGALEQYF
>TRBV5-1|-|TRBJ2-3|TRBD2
TGCGCCAGCAGCTTCGGGACTAGCGGGAGGGGCACAGATACGCAGTATTTT
CASSFGTSGRGTDTQYF
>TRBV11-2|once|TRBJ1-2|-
TGTGCCAGCAGCCCGGAGCCCGGTGACTATGGCTACACCTTC
CASSPEPGDYGYTF
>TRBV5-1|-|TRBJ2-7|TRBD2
TGCGCCAGCAGCTCTACCCGGACTAGCGGGTACTCCTACGAGCAGTACTTC
CASSSTRTSGYSYEQYF
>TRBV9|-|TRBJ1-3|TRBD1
TGTGCCAGCAGCACGGGACCTCAGGGGGTACGCGCTGGAAACACCATATATTTT
CASSTGPQGVRAGNTIYF
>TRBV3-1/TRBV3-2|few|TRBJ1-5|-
TGTGCCAGCAGCCAAGCAGGGATCAATCAGCCCCAGCATTTT
CASSQAGINQPQHF
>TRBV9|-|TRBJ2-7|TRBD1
TGTGCCAGCAGCGTAACCGACAGGGCGAACTACGAGCAGTACTTC
CASSVTDRANYEQYF
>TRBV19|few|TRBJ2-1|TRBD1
TGTGCCAGTAGTCTCGATGGGCCGAGACAGGGGTACAATGAGCAGTTCTTC
CASSLDGPRQGYNEQFF
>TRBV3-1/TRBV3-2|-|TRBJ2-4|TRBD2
TGTGCCAGCAGCCAAGCGGGGGGGAGGGCCAAAAACATTCAGTACTTC
CASSQAGGRAKNIQYF
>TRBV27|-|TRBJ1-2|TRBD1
TGTGCCAGCAGTTGGACAGGTGGACACTATGGCTACACCTTC
CASSWTGGHYGYTF
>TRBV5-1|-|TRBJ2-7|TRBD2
TGCGCCAGCAGCGAGGGCTTGGGACTAGCGGGTTACGAGCAGTACTTC
CASSEGLGLAGYEQYF
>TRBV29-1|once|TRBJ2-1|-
TGCAGCGTTGCTAGCTACTTACAGTTCTTC
CSVASYLQFF
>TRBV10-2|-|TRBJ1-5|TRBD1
TGCGCCAGCAGTGAGCAGGGGGTAGGGCAGCCCCAGCATTTT
CASSEQGVGQPQHF
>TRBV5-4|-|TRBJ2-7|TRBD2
TGTGCCAGCAGCTCGGGACTAGCTCACTACGAGCAGTACTTC
CASSSGLAHYEQYF
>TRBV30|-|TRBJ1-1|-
TGTGCCTGGGATTTAGGGGTCGGAAACACTGAAGCTTTCTTT
CAWDLGVGNTEAFF
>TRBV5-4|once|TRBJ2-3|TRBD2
TGTGCCAGCAGCTCACCTAGCGGATCTAGCACAGATACGCAGTATTTT
CASSSPSGSSTDTQYF
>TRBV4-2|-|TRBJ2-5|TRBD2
TGTGCCAGCAGCCAGGTTAGCGGGTACCAAGAGACCCAGTACTTC
CASSQVSGYQETQYF
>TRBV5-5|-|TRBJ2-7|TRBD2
TGTGCCAGCAGAATGGAAGGGGTAGCGGGAGTATACGAGCAGTACTTC
CASRMEGVAGVYEQYF
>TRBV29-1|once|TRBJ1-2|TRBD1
TGCAGCGTTGGGGAACAGGGGGGAGGCTACACCTTC
CSVGEQGGGYTF
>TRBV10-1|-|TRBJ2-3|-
TGCGCCACTATGGAGAGGTCCCCACCAGATACGCAGTATTTT
CATMERSPPDTQYF
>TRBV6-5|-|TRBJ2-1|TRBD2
TGTGCCAGCAGCCCGGGAGGGCCACGTCATATTGAGCAGTTCTTC
CASSPGGPRHIEQFF
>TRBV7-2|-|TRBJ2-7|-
TGTGCCAGCAGCTTACGAGGGTCCCCAATCACCTACGAGCAGTACTTC
CASSLRGSPITYEQYF
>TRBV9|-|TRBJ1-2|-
TGTGCCAGCAGCGTAGATGTAATGGAGGGGCTGCCACGTGGCTACACCTTC
CASSVDVMEGLPRGYTF
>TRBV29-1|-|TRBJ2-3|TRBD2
TGCAGCGTTGAAGATCCTCTAGCGGGAGGGGGCACAGATACGCAGTATTTT
CSVEDPLAGGGTDTQYF
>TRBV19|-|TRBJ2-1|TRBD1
TGTGCCAGTAGTACGTCACGACAGGGTTCCCATGAGCAGTTCTTC
CASSTSRQGSHEQFF
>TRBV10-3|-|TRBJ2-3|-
TGTGCCGTTAACTCGCGGGATATCGGCACAGATACGCAGTATTTT
CAVNSRDIGTDTQYF
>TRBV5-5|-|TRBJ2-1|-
TGTGCCAGCAGCTCCCGTACCTACAATGAGCAGTTCTTC
CASSSRTYNEQFF
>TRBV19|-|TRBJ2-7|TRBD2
TGTGCCAGTAGTATCTGGGGACTAGCGGAAGACTACGAGCAGTACTTC
CASSIWGLAEDYEQYF
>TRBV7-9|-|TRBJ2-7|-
TGTGCCAGCAGCTTATCCGGGTACGAGCAGTACTTC
CASSLSGYEQYF
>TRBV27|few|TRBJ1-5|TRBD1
TGTGCCAGCGGCCCCCGCTGGGACAGTCGTGCTCAGCCCCAGCATTTT
CASGPRWDSRAQPQHF
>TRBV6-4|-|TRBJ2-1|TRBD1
TGTGCCAGCAGTGACTCGGGGACAGGGTATAATGAGCAGTTCTTC
CASSDSGTGYNEQFF
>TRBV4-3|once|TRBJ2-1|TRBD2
TGCGCCAGCAGCCAAGAACCCTCCCTAGCGGAGTACAATGAGCAGTTCTTC
CASSQEPSLAEYNEQFF
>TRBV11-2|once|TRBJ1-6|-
TGTGCCAGCAGCTTAGATTTGGTCAGTTTACTCCACTTT
CASSLDLVSLLHF
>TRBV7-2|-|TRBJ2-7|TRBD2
TGTGCCAGCAGCTTAGTTACTAGCGGGAGCTCCTACGAGCAGTACTTC
CASSLVTSGSSYEQYF
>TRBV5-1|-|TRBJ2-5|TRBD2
TGCGCCAGCAGCCGGGAGGGGGGTACGGGGACCCAGTACTTC
CASSREGGTGTQYF
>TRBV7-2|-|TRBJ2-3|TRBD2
TGTGCCAGCAGCTTAGCTCGGGGACTAGTTGGGTATTTT
CASSLARGLVGYF
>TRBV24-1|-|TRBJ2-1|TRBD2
TGTGCCACCAGTGGGACTAGCGGGAGTAGGGATGAGCAGTTCTTC
CATSGTSGSRDEQFF
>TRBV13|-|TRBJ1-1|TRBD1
TGTGCCAGCAGCTCAGACGGACAGGGGGCGCCTGAAGCTTTCTTT
CASSSDGQGAPEAFF
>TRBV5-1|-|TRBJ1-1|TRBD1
TGCGCCAGCAGAGCCGGGACAGGGGCTCTGAACACTGAAGCTTTCTTT
CASRAGTGALNTEAFF
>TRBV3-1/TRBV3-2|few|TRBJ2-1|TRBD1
TGTGCCAGCAGGAGGGGACAGGGGATCAATGAGCAGTTCTTC
CASRRGQGINEQFF
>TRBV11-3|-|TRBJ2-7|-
TGTGCCAGCAGGGCAGGATCTGGGCGCTCCTACGAGCAGTACTTC
CASRAGSGRSYEQYF
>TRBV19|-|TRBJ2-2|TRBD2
TGTGCCAGTAGTATGCTAGTCCTCGGGACTACAACCGGGGAGCTGTTTTTT
CASSMLVLGTTTGELFF
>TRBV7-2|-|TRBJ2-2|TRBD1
TGTGCCAGCAGCTTCCACAGGGGCGGCACCGGGGAGCTGTTTTTT
CASSFHRGGTGELFF
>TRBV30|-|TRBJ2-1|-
TGTGCCTGGAGCTCAGGGTCCTCCTACAATGAGCAGTTCTTC
CAWSSGSSYNEQFF
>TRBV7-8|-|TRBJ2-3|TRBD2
TGTGCCAGCAGCCGCGGAACTAGCGGGAGGGTCACAGATACGCAGTATTTT
CASSRGTSGRVTDTQYF
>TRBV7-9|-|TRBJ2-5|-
TGTGCCAGCAGCCTAGGCTTAGGGGGACGAGAGACCCAGTACTTC
CASSLGLGGRETQYF
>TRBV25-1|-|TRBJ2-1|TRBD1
TGTGCCAGCAGCGCCATTAGGACAGGGGGCACCTACAATGAGCAGTTCTTC
CASSAIRTGGTYNEQFF
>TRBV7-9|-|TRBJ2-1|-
TGTGCCAGCAGCTTAACCCAGGCCGGCAACAATGAGCAGTTCTTC
CASSLTQAGNNEQFF
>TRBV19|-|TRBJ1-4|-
TGTGCCAGTAGTATAGGAGTTCGGAGTGAAAAACTGTTTTTT
CASSIGVRSEKLFF